The 21 T cell receptor beta chains below all came from one sample that was sequenced in a study of blood T cell repertoires in COVID-19. The protocol was immunoSEQ multiplex PCR, while the TCRdb copy is restricted to in-frame clones and leaves out a portion. The sample lists under 200,000 clones, about nine tenths seen once, with approximately 1.5% in the top ten. The sequenced sample consisted of peripheral blood. The receptors derive from a man aged 18 to 35 with active or convalescent COVID-19.

The chain has TRBV6-5 and TRBJ1-3; no definite D call. The CDR3 loop spans 13 amino acids. The germline gives CDR1 MNHEY, CDR2 SVGAGI. Trimming stripped 6 bases from V and 0 bases from J, with 6 bases between. CDR3 sequence reads: CASSRGSGNTIYF. CDR3 DNA: TGTGCCAGCAGCCGAGGCTCTGGAAACACCATATATTTT.

The chain employs TRBV19 and TRBJ2-1, with 15 bases that match TRBD2. CDR3 length equals 16 residues. The germline V gene has CDR1 LNHDA and CDR2 SQIVND (reference sequence). Germline trimming cut 6 bases from V and 7 bases from J; bases unmatched to any gene: 7. In nucleotides, the CDR3 is TGTGCCAGTAGCCCCGACGGGACTAGCGGGAGGAATGAGCAGTTCTTC. Residues: CASSPDGTSGRNEQFF.

The genes are TRBV5-1 and TRBJ1-1; 9 nucleotides line up with TRBD1. The CDR3 length is 14 residues. Per the germline V gene, CDR1 is SGHRS and CDR2 is YFSETQ. Losses at the gene ends were 3 bases for V and 3 bases for J; bases not matched to a gene: 3. CDR3 in DNA: TGCGCCAGCAGCTCCGACAGGGGGGACACTGAAGCTTTCTTT. Translating it yields CASSSDRGDTEAFF. The full variable domain, its missing parts supplied by reference TRBV5-1 and TRBJ1-1, is KAGVTQTPRYLIKTRGQQVTLSCSPISGHRSVSWYQQTPGQGLQFLFEYFSETQRNKGNFPGRFSGRQFSNSRSEMNVSTLELGDSALYLCASSSDRGDTEAFFGQGTRLTVV.

This rearrangement joins TRBV20-1 to TRBJ1-1; no clear D. Germline V lookup: CDR1 DFQATT, CDR2 SNEGSKA (reference sequence). The V gene lost 3 bases and the J gene lost 7 bases, with 6 bases spanning the gap. The CDR3 sequence is 10 residues long. CDR3 in amino acids: CSARRDEAFF. The CDR3 bases are TGCAGTGCTAGGCGGGATGAAGCTTTCTTT.

This clone has more than one count but fewer than ten. The rearrangement joins TRBV5-1 to TRBJ1-6; 11 bases fit TRBD1. Germline CDR1 reads SGHRS; CDR2 reads YFSETQ. Germline trimming cut 3 bases from V and 3 bases from J; bases unmatched to any gene: 11. The CDR3 spans 19 residues. The CDR3 DNA sequence: TGCGCCAGCAGCTCGAATCCAGCCGGGACAGGGGGCTATAATTCACCCCTCCACTTT. Translating it yields CASSSNPAGTGGYNSPLHF.

This clone was found a few times. V gene TRBV30 combines with J gene TRBJ2-2; no firm D call. Germline V gene data show CDR1 as GTSNPN and CDR2 as SVGIG (reference sequence). The CDR3 sequence is 12 residues long. The CDR3 sequence: CAARGNTGELFF. CDR3 nucleotide sequence: TGTGCGGCACGCGGGAACACCGGGGAGCTGTTTTTT.

V usage is TRBV7-9 and J usage is TRBJ2-2, with D unresolved. The V gene's germline CDR1 is SEHNR and CDR2 FQNEAQ (reference sequence). The CDR3 has 15 amino acids. Trimming shortened V by 3 bases and J by 4 bases, and 12 bases separated the two germline ends. The CDR3 DNA reads as TGTGCCAGCAGCTTCAGCGTGGAAAGCACCGGGGAGCTGTTTTTT. As protein: CASSFSVESTGELFF.

The chain recombines TRBV7-9 with TRBJ2-4; 14 positions match TRBD2. This CDR3 is 18 amino acids long. With V trimmed by 5 bases and J by 0 bases, 6 bases remained unmatched. Germline values: CDR1 SEHNR, CDR2 FQNEAQ (reference sequence). CDR3 nucleotides: TGTGCCAGCAGCACGACTAGCGGGAGGGATATAGCCAAAAACATTCAGTACTTC. Translated: CASSTTSGRDIAKNIQYF.

The V gene is TRBV9, the J gene TRBJ2-3; tentative D call: TRBD2 (6 bases). Germline assignment: CDR1 SGDLS and CDR2 YYNGEE. CDR3 length: 15 residues. Between the trimmed V and J ends, which lost 3 bases and 10 bases, there was a span of 21 bases. CDR3: CASSERGRIGEAQYF. DNA of the CDR3: TGTGCCAGCAGCGAGAGGGGTAGAATTGGGGAGGCGCAGTATTTT.

V is TRBV7-2 and J is TRBJ2-1; no clear D. V was shortened by 1 base and J by 4 bases, with 11 bases between the two germline ends. Germline values: CDR1 SGHTA, CDR2 FQGNSA. The CDR3 spans 15 residues. CDR3 nucleotides: TGTGCCAGCAGCTTAGGTATAGCTGAATACAATGAGCAGTTCTTC. It translates to CASSLGIAEYNEQFF. Full variable domain (rest looked up from reference TRBV7-2 and TRBJ2-1): GAGVSQSPSNKVTEKGKDVELRCDPISGHTALYWYRQSLGQGLEFLIYFQGNSAPDKSGLPSDRFSAERTGGSVSTLTIQRTQQEDSAVYLCASSLGIAEYNEQFFGPGTRLTVL.

Written as DNA, the CDR3 is TGTGCCAGCAGGCTCCCAGGGGGCACTGAAGCTTTCTTT. This codes for CASRLPGGTEAFF. V and J are TRBV5-8 and TRBJ1-1, with 7 positions matching TRBD1. CDR3 length: 13 amino acids. CDR1 SGHTS and CDR2 YDEGEE come from the germline V gene. V lost 5 bases to trimming and J lost 4 bases; unmatched junction nucleotides: 5.

The chain is built from TRBV7-2 and TRBJ2-5, with D tentatively TRBD2 (5 bases). V shed 1 base and J shed 0 bases, with 12 bases lying between them. The CDR3 loop spans 16 amino acids. Germline lookup yields CDR1 SGHTA and CDR2 FQGNSA. CDR3 bases: TGTGCCAGCAGCTTAGGCGGAGCGGACTACCAAGAGACCCAGTACTTC. Protein product: CASSLGGADYQETQYF.

CDR3 loop: CATRGGRRGSYNEQFF. The CDR3 coding sequence is TGTGCCACCAGAGGGGGGAGGCGGGGGAGCTACAATGAGCAGTTCTTC. The J gene is TRBJ2-1, the V gene TRBV15; possible D gene TRBD2, 7 bases. Trimming shortened V by 6 bases and J by 3 bases, and 18 bases separated the two germline ends. The CDR3 length is 16 residues. The germline V gene has CDR1 LNHNV and CDR2 YYDKDF (reference sequence).

This clone was detected once. The chain couples TRBV2 to TRBJ1-4, with 7 bases identical to TRBD1. V trimming: 8 bases; J trimming: 8 bases; junction bases outside the gene matches: 23. There are 18 residues in the CDR3. Germline CDR1 reads SNHLY; CDR2 reads FYNNEI. CDR3 region: CASPIFSPETGYGEKLFF. The CDR3 DNA follows: TGTGCCAGCCCCATTTTCAGTCCCGAGACAGGGTACGGGGAAAAACTGTTTTTT. The complete variable domain, with remaining parts taken from reference TRBV2 and TRBJ1-4, reads EPEVTQTPSHQVTQMGQEVILRCVPISNHLYFYWYRQILGQKVEFLVSFYNNEISEKSEIFDDQFSVERPDGSNFTLKIRSTKLEDSAMYFCASPIFSPETGYGEKLFFGSGTQLSVL.

This chain uses TRBV19 with TRBJ2-5, with a possible D match to TRBD1 (6 bases). The germline V gene has CDR1 LNHDA and CDR2 SQIVND (reference sequence). The CDR3 is 16 amino acids. V was trimmed by 5 bases and J by 2 bases, leaving 18 bases between them. The CDR3 protein is CASSRIAGQRQETQYF. The CDR3 DNA is TGTGCCAGTAGTCGAATAGCCGGACAGCGACAAGAGACCCAGTACTTC.

This clone showed up just once. The chain combines TRBV21-1 with TRBJ2-7; TRBD1 is taken as the D call from the table, unchecked against the DNA. TRBV21-1 is noted as a pseudogene. CDR3 length equals 17 residues. For the CDR3, the DNA is TGTGCCAGCAGCAAATCGGGGGACAGGTCAAGCTCCTACGAGCAGTACTTC. Translated: CASSKSGDRSSSYEQYF.

The chain joins TRBV5-1 to TRBJ2-1; 9 nucleotides agree with TRBD2. This CDR3 region has 16 residues. CDR1 SGHRS and CDR2 YFSETQ come from the germline V gene. With 3 bases clipped from V and 4 bases from J, the junction kept 8 bases outside the gene matches. The CDR3: CASSSQRGAGYNEQFF. DNA for the CDR3: TGCGCCAGCAGCTCGCAGCGGGGGGCCGGGTACAATGAGCAGTTCTTC.

This clone was counted once. The chain is built from TRBV7-2 and TRBJ2-1; 13 positions match TRBD2. This CDR3 has 16 amino acids. CDR1 and CDR2 (germline): SGHTA, FQGNSA. With V trimmed by 1 base and J by 6 bases, 3 bases remained unmatched. CDR3 nucleotide sequence: TGTGCCAGCAGCTTAGAATGGACTAGCGGGAGCAATGAGCAGTTCTTC. Amino acid sequence: CASSLEWTSGSNEQFF. The entire variable domain, with the rest obtained from reference TRBV7-2 and TRBJ2-1, is as follows: GAGVSQSPSNKVTEKGKDVELRCDPISGHTALYWYRQSLGQGLEFLIYFQGNSAPDKSGLPSDRFSAERTGGSVSTLTIQRTQQEDSAVYLCASSLEWTSGSNEQFFGPGTRLTVL.

V and J are TRBV19 and TRBJ1-5; 8 bases agree with TRBD1. The CDR3 is 16 residues long. Germline V CDR1 and CDR2: LNHDA, SQIVND (reference sequence). V lost 3 bases and J lost 1; bases outside the gene matches: 5. In nucleotides, the CDR3 is TGTGCCAGTAGTATGGGGGACAGGAGAAGCAATCAGCCCCAGCATTTT. This gives the protein CASSMGDRRSNQPQHF.

This clone was seen once. The V call is TRBV18, the J call TRBJ1-1, with D uncertain. This CDR3 region has 14 residues. Germline assignment: CDR1 KGHSH and CDR2 LQKENI. The germline V and J ends were trimmed by 2 bases and 6 bases, with 13 bases remaining between them. The CDR3 region is CASSPGVESAEAFF. The CDR3 DNA is TGTGCCAGCTCACCAGGAGTGGAGTCCGCTGAAGCTTTCTTT.

The chain joins TRBV6-6 to TRBJ1-1; D is undetermined. The CDR3 extends over 13 amino acids. Trimming took 4 bases from V and 5 from J, leaving 11 bases between them. Germline V lookup: CDR1 MNHNY, CDR2 SVGAGI (reference sequence). For the CDR3, the DNA is TGTGCCAGCAGTTCTAAATCAAAGACTGAAGCTTTCTTT. Translation gives CASSSKSKTEAFF.